The text below deals with one T cell receptor (beta chain). The target of this receptor is not known. There are no base qualities to consult, and no much larger clone falls within one base. Thawed unstimulated PBMCs were stained for CD3, CD4 and CD8 and FACS-sorted into CD3+CD4+ and CD3+CD8+ populations. Randomization to immunosuppression withdrawal applied to every one of the 8 studied subjects. The Qiagen DNeasy Blood and Tissue Kit was used to isolate genomic DNA. The data stem from a study of T cell clones after liver transplantation (dated by TCRdb to about 2019). Broadly, across the study: The samples were obtained from ITN030ST, a randomized trial that attempted immunosuppression withdrawal within 2 years after liver transplantation. Subjects received no induction therapy and standard immunosuppression until randomization at 12-24 months post-transplant. Tolerance meant complete immunosuppression withdrawal for at least one year without liver enzymes rising beyond twice the upper limit of normal. Donor-reactive T cell clones were identified by TCRbeta sequencing after a pre-transplant mixed lymphocyte reaction and then tracked in post-transplant blood. Blood samples were collected pre-transplant, pre-randomization before withdrawal, and post-randomization after either complete withdrawal or failed withdrawal. Of the 8 liver transplant recipients making up the studied cohort, 3 were classified as tolerant and 5 as non-tolerant. Third party-reactive TCRbeta sequences were also identified from pre-transplant MLRs to serve as an antigen-independent comparator for donor-reactive sequences. Of the eight recipients, a few were HCV-positive, while the remaining recipients had been transplanted for non-autoimmune, non-viral indications.

CDR1 and CDR2 were assigned from the germline V gene as SGHNT and YENEEA. The cysteine opens and the phenylalanine closes a CDR3 of 19 amino acids. Kept here is only the CDR3 DNA, which spans 57 bases and is read in frame from base 1. The germline V and J ends show losses of 2 bases and 4 bases respectively, and no gene match explains 15 bases of the junction. Frozen genomic DNA underwent high-throughput TCRbeta CDR3 sequencing by immunoSEQ, including PCR amplification, mapping, bias correction and internal controls. The original pipeline was this. Productive rearrangements were retained, and unique TCRbeta sequences were defined by the CDR3 nucleotide sequence together with the V and J gene. A sequence counted as donor-reactive only if the sequence showed at least 5-fold expansion in CFSE-low cells compared with unstimulated pre-transplant cells and had a frequency of at least 0.01%. Per-subject minimum frequency thresholds, based on the lowest-template unstimulated sample, ensured at least 90% detection power. Jensen-Shannon divergence between the top 1000 TCRbeta sequences after and before transplant was used to measure repertoire turnover. Changes in detection of donor-reactive sequences were assessed with two-sided Fisher's exact tests. In its TCRdb copy, this immuneACCESS table keeps in-frame sequences only and misses some clones. Where compared with another copy, unresolved V genes explain less than half of these, and the others have no known cause. V and J calls and clone size come straight from that table; D and trimming were deduced from the DNA. A total of about 9,800 clones appear in this sample, around 72% of them only once. The ten top clones hold roughly 22% of the sample.

The study at large found these results: Since no allograft tissue specimens were available, donor-reactive T cells may have migrated into the graft instead of being deleted. In 5 of 8 subjects, regardless of tolerance or HCV status, circulating donor-reactive CD4 TCRbeta sequences dropped significantly post-transplant. The conclusions were considered preliminary, being limited by small, heterogeneous patient numbers and non-standardized post-transplant time points. Low numbers of available donor cells limited the measurable donor-reactive repertoire in two subjects. A greater decline was seen for donor-reactive sequences than for third party-reactive sequences, suggesting partial antigen-specific deletion unrelated to withdrawal success. After accounting for repertoire turnover, donor-reactive detection was significantly reduced in 7 of 8 subjects for CD4 and 8 of 8 for CD8.

The rearranged chain carries TRBV11-3 and TRBJ2-5; TRBD1 lines up with 11 middle nucleotides. The clonotype was recovered from a human patient who received a liver transplant. After a transplant, not all T cells may be the patient's own; some may come from the graft donor. Sample: CD8+ T cells from blood, taken at the approximately 16-month timepoint. Here the CDR3 is given as CASSLTSIGQGAGGETQYF. The DNA reads as follows: TGTGCCAGCAGCTTAACCTCAATAGGACAGGGGGCGGGTGGAGAGACCCAGTACTTC.